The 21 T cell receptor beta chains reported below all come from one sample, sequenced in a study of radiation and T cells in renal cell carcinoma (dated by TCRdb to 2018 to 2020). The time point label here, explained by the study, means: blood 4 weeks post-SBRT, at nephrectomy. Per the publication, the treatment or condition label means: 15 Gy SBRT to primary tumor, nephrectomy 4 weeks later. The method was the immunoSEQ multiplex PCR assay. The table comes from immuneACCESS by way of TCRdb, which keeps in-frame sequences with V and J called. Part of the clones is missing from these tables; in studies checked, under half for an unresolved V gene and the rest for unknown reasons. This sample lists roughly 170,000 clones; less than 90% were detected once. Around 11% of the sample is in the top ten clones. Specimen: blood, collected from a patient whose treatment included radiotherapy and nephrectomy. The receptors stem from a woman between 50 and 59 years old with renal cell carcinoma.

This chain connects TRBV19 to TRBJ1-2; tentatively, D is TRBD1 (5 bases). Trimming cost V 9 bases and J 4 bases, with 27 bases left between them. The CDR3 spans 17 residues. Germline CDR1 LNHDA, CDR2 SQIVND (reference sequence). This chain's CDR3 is CASLGDRGDPALYGYTF. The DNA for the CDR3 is TGTGCCAGCCTCGGGGATCGTGGGGACCCTGCCCTCTATGGCTACACCTTC.

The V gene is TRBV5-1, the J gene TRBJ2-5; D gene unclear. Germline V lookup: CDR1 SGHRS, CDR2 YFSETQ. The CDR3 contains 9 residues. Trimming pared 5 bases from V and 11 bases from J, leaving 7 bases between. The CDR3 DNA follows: TGCGCCAGCAGGAAGCTGCAGTACTTC. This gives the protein CASRKLQYF. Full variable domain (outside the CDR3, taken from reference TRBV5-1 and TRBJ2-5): KAGVTQTPRYLIKTRGQQVTLSCSPISGHRSVSWYQQTPGQGLQFLFEYFSETQRNKGNFPGRFSGRQFSNSRSEMNVSTLELGDSALYLCASRKLQYFGPGTRLLVL.

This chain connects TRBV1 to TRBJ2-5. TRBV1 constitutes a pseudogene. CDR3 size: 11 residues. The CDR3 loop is CTGDPQETQYF. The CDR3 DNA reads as TGCACCGGGGACCCCCAAGAGACCCAGTACTTC.

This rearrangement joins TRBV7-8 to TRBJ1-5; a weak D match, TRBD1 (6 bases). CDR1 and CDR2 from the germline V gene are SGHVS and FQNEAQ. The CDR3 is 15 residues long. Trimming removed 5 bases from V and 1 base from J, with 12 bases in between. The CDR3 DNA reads TGTGCCAGCAGCCAAGGGGGGAACAGCAATCAGCCCCAGCATTTT. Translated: CASSQGGNSNQPQHF.

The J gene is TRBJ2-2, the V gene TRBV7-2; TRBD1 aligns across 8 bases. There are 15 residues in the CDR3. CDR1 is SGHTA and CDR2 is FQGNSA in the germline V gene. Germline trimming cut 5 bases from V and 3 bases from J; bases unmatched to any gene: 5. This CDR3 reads CASSPDRVDTGELFF. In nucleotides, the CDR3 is TGTGCCAGCAGCCCGGACAGGGTAGACACCGGGGAGCTGTTTTTT.

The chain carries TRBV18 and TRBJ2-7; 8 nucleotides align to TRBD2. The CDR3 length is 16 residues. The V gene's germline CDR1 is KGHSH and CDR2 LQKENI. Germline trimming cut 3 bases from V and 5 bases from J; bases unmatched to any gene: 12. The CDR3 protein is CASSPSRRAGEHEQYF. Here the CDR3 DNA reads TGTGCCAGCTCACCCTCCCGAAGAGCGGGGGAGCACGAGCAGTACTTC.

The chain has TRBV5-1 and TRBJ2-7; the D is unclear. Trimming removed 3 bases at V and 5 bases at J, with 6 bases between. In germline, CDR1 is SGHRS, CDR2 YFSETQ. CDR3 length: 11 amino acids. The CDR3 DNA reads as TGCGCCAGCAGCTCCCAACACGAGCAGTACTTC. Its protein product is CASSSQHEQYF.

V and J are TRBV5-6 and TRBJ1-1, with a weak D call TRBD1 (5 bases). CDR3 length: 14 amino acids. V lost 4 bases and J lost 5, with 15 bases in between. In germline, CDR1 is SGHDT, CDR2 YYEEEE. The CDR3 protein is CASSPRGWRTEAFF. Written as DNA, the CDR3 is TGTGCCAGCAGCCCCCGGGGGTGGCGGACTGAAGCTTTCTTT.

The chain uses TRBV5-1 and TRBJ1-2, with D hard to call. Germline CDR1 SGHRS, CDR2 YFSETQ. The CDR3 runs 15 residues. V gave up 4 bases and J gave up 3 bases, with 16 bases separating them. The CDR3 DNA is TGCGCCAGCAGCCCGGAGTCGTGGCGGTACTATGGCTACACCTTC. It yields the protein CASSPESWRYYGYTF.

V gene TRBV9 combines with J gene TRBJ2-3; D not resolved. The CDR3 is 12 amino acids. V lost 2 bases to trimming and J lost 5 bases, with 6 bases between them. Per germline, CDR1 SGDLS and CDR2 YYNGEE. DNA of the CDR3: TGTGCCAGCAGCGTTTCTGAAGATACGCAGTATTTT. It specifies CASSVSEDTQYF.

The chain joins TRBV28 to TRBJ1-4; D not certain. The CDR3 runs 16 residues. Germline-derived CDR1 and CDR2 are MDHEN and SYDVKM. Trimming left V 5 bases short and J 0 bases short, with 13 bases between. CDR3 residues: CASSLASGPTNEKLFF. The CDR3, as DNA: TGTGCCAGCAGTCTGGCTAGTGGGCCAACTAATGAAAAACTGTTTTTT. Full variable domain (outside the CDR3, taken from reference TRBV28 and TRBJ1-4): DVKVTQSSRYLVKRTGEKVFLECVQDMDHENMFWYRQDPGLGLRLIYFSYDVKMKEKGDIPEGYSVSREKKERFSLILESASTNQTSMYLCASSLASGPTNEKLFFGSGTQLSVL.

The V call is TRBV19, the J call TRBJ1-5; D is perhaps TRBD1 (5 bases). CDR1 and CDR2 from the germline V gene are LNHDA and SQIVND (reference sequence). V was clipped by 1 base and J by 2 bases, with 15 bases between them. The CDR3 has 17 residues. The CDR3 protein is CASSIGQGWMGNQPQHF. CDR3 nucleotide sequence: TGTGCCAGTAGTATAGGGCAGGGATGGATGGGCAATCAGCCCCAGCATTTT.

The chain's CDR3 is CASSPESGGALNIQYF. CDR3 in DNA: TGTGCCAGCTCACCAGAGAGCGGGGGGGCCTTAAACATTCAGTACTTC. This chain connects TRBV18 to TRBJ2-4, with 10 bases lining up with TRBD2. V shed 2 bases and J 6 bases; nucleotides not matched to a gene: 7. This CDR3 has 16 residues. Germline V lookup: CDR1 KGHSH, CDR2 LQKENI.

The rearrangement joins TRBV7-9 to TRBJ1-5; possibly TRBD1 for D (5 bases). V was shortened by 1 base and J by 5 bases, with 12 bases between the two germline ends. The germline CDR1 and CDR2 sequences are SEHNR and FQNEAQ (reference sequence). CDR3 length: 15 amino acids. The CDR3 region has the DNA TGTGCCAGCAGCTTAGGGGGCCTCCTTGATCAGCCCCAGCATTTT. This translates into CASSLGGLLDQPQHF.

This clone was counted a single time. CDR3 in DNA: TGTGCCAGCAGCGTAGCTACCGGGGGACAGGGGGCCCTCTATGGCTACACCTTC. As protein: CASSVATGGQGALYGYTF. V is TRBV9 and J is TRBJ1-2, with 12 bases matching TRBD1. Germline CDR1 reads SGDLS; CDR2 reads YYNGEE. This CDR3 spans 18 amino acids. V lost 0 bases, J lost 4 bases, and 10 bases stayed unmatched.

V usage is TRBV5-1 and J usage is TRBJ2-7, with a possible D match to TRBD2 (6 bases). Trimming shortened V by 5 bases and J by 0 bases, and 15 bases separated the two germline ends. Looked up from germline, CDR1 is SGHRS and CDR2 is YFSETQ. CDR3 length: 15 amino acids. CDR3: CASSPIAASSYEQYF. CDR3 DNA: TGCGCCAGCAGTCCGATAGCGGCATCCTCCTACGAGCAGTACTTC.

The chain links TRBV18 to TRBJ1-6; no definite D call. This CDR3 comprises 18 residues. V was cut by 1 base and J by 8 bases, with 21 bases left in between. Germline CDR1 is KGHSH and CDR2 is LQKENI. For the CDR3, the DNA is TGTGCCAGCTCACCACGCTCGGGAGCGAGGGCCATATATTCACCCCTCCACTTT. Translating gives CASSPRSGARAIYSPLHF.

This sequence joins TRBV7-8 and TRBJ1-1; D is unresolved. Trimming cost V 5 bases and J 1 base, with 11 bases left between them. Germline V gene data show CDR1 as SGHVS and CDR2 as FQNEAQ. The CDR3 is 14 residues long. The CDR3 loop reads CASSPGPGNTEAFF. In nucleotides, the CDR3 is TGTGCCAGCAGCCCCGGACCGGGGAACACTGAAGCTTTCTTT.

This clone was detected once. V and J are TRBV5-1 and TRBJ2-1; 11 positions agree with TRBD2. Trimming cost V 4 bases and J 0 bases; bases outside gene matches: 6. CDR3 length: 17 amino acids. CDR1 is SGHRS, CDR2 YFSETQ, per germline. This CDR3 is CASSPRTSGLSYNEQFF. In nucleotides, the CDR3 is TGCGCCAGCAGCCCCCGGACTAGCGGGCTCTCCTACAATGAGCAGTTCTTC.

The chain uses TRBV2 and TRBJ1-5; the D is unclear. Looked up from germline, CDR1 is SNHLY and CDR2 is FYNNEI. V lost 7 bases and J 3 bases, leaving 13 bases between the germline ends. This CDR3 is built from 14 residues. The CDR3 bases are TGTGCCAGCACCCCGGGATCCTTCAATCAGCCCCAGCATTTT. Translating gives CASTPGSFNQPQHF.

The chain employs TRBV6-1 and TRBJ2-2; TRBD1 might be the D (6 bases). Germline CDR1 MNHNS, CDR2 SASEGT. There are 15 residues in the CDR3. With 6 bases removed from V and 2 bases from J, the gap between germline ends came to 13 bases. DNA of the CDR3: TGTGCCAGCAGCCCGGACAGTCTTAACACCGGGGAGCTGTTTTTT. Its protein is CASSPDSLNTGELFF.